This T cell receptor (beta chain) appears in the sequencing data of a study of cytomegalovirus exposure and HLA in healthy donors. Regarding the study as a whole: A link between a missense DCLRE1C variant and TCR beta V- and J-gene trimming emerged from a later analysis. After further analysis at a later stage, roughly 16,000 TCR beta sequences were associated with HLA alleles at 0.05 false discovery rate.

As for this clone: The antigen is unknown.

Trimming cost V 5 bases and J 4 bases, with 9 bases left between them. The length of the CDR3 is 13 residues. CDR1 and CDR2 (germline): SGHAT, FQDESV (reference sequence). PCR involved 60 Vbeta and 13 Jbeta primers. Using immunoSEQ multiplex PCR, the repertoire was profiled, and TCRdb retains in-frame clones only, with some absent. The data hold roughly 100,000 clones, with roughly 83% observed a single time. The sequenced sample was PBMCs. This rearrangement joins TRBV11-1 to TRBJ2-1; possibly TRBD1 for D (7 bases). The origin of this receptor is a man aged 35-49 years in good health and CMV-seronegative. The CDR3 DNA is TGTGCCAGCAGCGCGGGACAGTACAATGAGCAGTTCTTC. It yields the protein CASSAGQYNEQFF.